A single sample gave rise to the 9 T cell receptor beta chains below, sequenced in a study of shared clonotypes between healthy human individuals. Clones were sequenced by immunoSEQ multiplex PCR, and TCRdb holds only the in-frame ones, with some missing. The sample holds roughly 2,300,000 clones, about 90% seen once. Sequencing was done on a sample of naive CD4+ T cells from PBMCs. The subset is: CD45RA+ positively selected. All receptors come from a young man in good health. Some clones in this sample may be carry-over from other donors' samples.

The chain has TRBV19 and TRBJ2-1; 7 nucleotides align to TRBD2. V lost 5 bases and J lost 0; bases outside the gene matches: 7. The CDR3 is made up of 16 amino acids. Germline values: CDR1 LNHDA, CDR2 SQIVND (reference sequence). CDR3 DNA sequence: TGTGCCAGTAGTGACGCGGGCGGGAGCTCCTACAATGAGCAGTTCTTC. Translated: CASSDAGGSSYNEQFF.

The rearrangement joins TRBV9 to TRBJ2-1; the match to TRBD1 covers 8 bases. The V gene's germline CDR1 is SGDLS and CDR2 YYNGEE. There are 18 residues in the CDR3. V gave up 0 bases and J gave up 0 bases; unmatched junction bases: 8. For the CDR3, the DNA is TGTGCCAGCAGCGTAGGGGGACAGGCATCCTTCTCCTACAATGAGCAGTTCTTC. Its protein product is CASSVGGQASFSYNEQFF. The variable domain in full, with the rest retrieved from reference TRBV9 and TRBJ2-1, is DSGVTQTPKHLITATGQRVTLRCSPRSGDLSVYWYQQSLDQGLQFLIQYYNGEERAKGNILERFSAQQFPDLHSELNLSSLELGDSALYFCASSVGGQASFSYNEQFFGPGTRLTVL.

This chain joins TRBV19 and TRBJ2-2; tentative D call: TRBD1 (5 bases). This CDR3 has 16 amino acids. Germline V gene sequence: CDR1 LNHDA, CDR2 SQIVND (reference sequence). V was trimmed by 1 base and J by 4 bases, leaving 13 bases between them. This CDR3 reads CASSIVRVRGTGELFF. The CDR3 DNA reads as TGTGCCAGTAGTATAGTTCGGGTAAGGGGCACCGGGGAGCTGTTTTTT.

The chain has TRBV2 and TRBJ2-1, with 8 positions matching TRBD2. With V trimmed by 7 bases and J by 7 bases, 9 bases remained unmatched. The germline V gene encodes CDR1 SNHLY and CDR2 FYNNEI. The length of the CDR3 is 14 residues. CDR3 sequence: CASIKAGVGNEQFF. CDR3 sequence (DNA): TGTGCCAGCATCAAAGCGGGAGTAGGGAATGAGCAGTTCTTC.

The chain employs TRBV6-1 and TRBJ2-7, with 8 bases matching TRBD1. The CDR3 sequence is 13 residues long. CDR1 and CDR2 (germline): MNHNS, SASEGT. Germline trimming cut 4 bases from V and 5 bases from J; bases unmatched to any gene: 4. The chain's CDR3 is CASSVDRGDEQYF. The CDR3 DNA sequence: TGTGCCAGCAGTGTCGACAGGGGAGACGAGCAGTACTTC.

The V gene is TRBV6-5, the J gene TRBJ2-1, with 7 bases identical to TRBD1. V was clipped by 0 bases and J by 4 bases; unmatched bases: 3. This CDR3 has 15 residues. CDR1 is MNHEY, CDR2 SVGAGI, per germline. The CDR3 protein is CASSYSRGQYNEQFF. CDR3 sequence (DNA): TGTGCCAGCAGTTACTCGAGGGGGCAGTACAATGAGCAGTTCTTC.

The chain joins TRBV5-6 to TRBJ2-1; D call uncertain. CDR3 size: 13 residues. Per the germline V gene, CDR1 is SGHDT and CDR2 is YYEEEE. V dropped 4 bases and J dropped 7 bases, with 12 bases sitting between them. Here the CDR3 DNA reads TGTGCCAGCAGCCCCACAAACGTGAATGAGCAGTTCTTC. This translates into CASSPTNVNEQFF.

In its sample, this clone was seen a few times. The chain recombines TRBV29-1 with TRBJ1-1, with unresolved D. The CDR3 is 13 amino acids. Germline lookup yields CDR1 SQVTM and CDR2 ANQGSEA. Between the trimmed V and J ends, which lost 6 bases and 0 bases, there was a span of 11 bases. The CDR3 sequence is CSVKQIMNTEAFF. The CDR3 DNA reads as TGCAGCGTCAAACAGATTATGAACACTGAAGCTTTCTTT.

In the case of this clone: The same CDR3 is also encoded by other DNA sequences in this sample. This chain uses TRBV7-9 with TRBJ2-7; perhaps TRBD2 as D (5 bases). V was cut by 8 bases and J by 4 bases, with 9 bases left in between. CDR1 SEHNR and CDR2 FQNEAQ come from the germline V gene (reference sequence). The CDR3 loop spans 11 amino acids. The CDR3 DNA reads TGTGCCAGCGCCTGGACTTACGAGCAGTACTTC. Protein: CASAWTYEQYF.